Listed below are T cell receptor beta chains from one sample, sequenced in a study of shared clonotypes between healthy human individuals. Sequencing was performed with immunoSEQ multiplex PCR; in TCRdb, only in-frame clones are kept and a portion is missing. The data contain about a million clones, around 74% of them singletons. Sample: memory CD4+ T cells sorted from blood. The receptor source for this set is a young man in good health. CDR3s include the opening cysteine and the closing phenylalanine or tryptophan. The order of the fields is V gene, D gene, J gene, clone size, CDR3 DNA, CDR3 protein. A D gene is named only where the DNA matches it firmly. Not every row has a clone size; where given, it reads once, few, many or a size class.

v_gene: TRBV5-1; d_gene: TRBD2; j_gene: TRBJ2-5; abundance: -; CDR3nt: TGCGCCAGCAGCTTGGGCGCCTCTAGCGGGGGCTACCAAGAGACCCAGTACTTC; CDR3aa: CASSLGASSGGYQETQYF
v_gene: TRBV4-3; d_gene: TRBD1; j_gene: TRBJ1-4; abundance: -; CDR3nt: TGCGCCAGCAGAGAGACAGGGTATGGAGAAAAACTGTTTTTT; CDR3aa: CASRETGYGEKLFF
v_gene: TRBV28; d_gene: -; j_gene: TRBJ2-4; abundance: -; CDR3nt: TGTGCCAGCAGTCGGGTAAACATTCAGTACTTC; CDR3aa: CASSRVNIQYF
v_gene: TRBV5-4; d_gene: -; j_gene: TRBJ2-3; abundance: -; CDR3nt: TGTGCCAGCAGCTTGGCCGGGCGGGGAGATACGCAGTATTTT; CDR3aa: CASSLAGRGDTQYF
v_gene: TRBV18; d_gene: -; j_gene: TRBJ2-5; abundance: many; CDR3nt: TGTGCCAGCTCAACCATAAGGTCTGAGACCCAGTACTTC; CDR3aa: CASSTIRSETQYF
v_gene: TRBV10-3; d_gene: -; j_gene: TRBJ2-7; abundance: -; CDR3nt: TGTGCCATCAGTGGGGACTCCTCCTACGAGCAGTACTTC; CDR3aa: CAISGDSSYEQYF
v_gene: TRBV28; d_gene: -; j_gene: TRBJ2-1; abundance: -; CDR3nt: TGTGCCAGCAGGAGCCCGGCCTACAATGAGCAGTTCTTC; CDR3aa: CASRSPAYNEQFF
v_gene: TRBV5-4; d_gene: TRBD1; j_gene: TRBJ2-1; abundance: -; CDR3nt: TGTGCCAGCAGCTTGCAGGGGGCTACGAATGAGCAGTTCTTC; CDR3aa: CASSLQGATNEQFF
v_gene: TRBV7-8; d_gene: TRBD1; j_gene: TRBJ1-4; abundance: -; CDR3nt: TGTGCCAGCAGCAGCGGACAGGGAGGCACTAATGAAAAACTGTTTTTT; CDR3aa: CASSSGQGGTNEKLFF
v_gene: TRBV5-4; d_gene: -; j_gene: TRBJ2-5; abundance: -; CDR3nt: TGTGCCAGCAGCTTGGCAGGTCGCCGCCAGTACTTC; CDR3aa: CASSLAGRRQYF
v_gene: TRBV4-1; d_gene: -; j_gene: TRBJ2-7; abundance: -; CDR3nt: TGCGCCAGCAGCCGCGGGACACAGTCCTACGAGCAGTACTTC; CDR3aa: CASSRGTQSYEQYF